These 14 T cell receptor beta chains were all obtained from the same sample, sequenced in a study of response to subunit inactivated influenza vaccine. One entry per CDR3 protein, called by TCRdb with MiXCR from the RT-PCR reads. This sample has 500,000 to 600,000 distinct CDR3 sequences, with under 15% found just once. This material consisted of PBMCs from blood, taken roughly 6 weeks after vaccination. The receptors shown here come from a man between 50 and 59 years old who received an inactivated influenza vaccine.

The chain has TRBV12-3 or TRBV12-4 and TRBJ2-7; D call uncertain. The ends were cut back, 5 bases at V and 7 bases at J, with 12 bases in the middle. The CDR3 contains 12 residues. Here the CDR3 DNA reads TGTGCCAGCAGTCAAGGAAATAGGGAGCAGTACTTC. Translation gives CASSQGNREQYF.

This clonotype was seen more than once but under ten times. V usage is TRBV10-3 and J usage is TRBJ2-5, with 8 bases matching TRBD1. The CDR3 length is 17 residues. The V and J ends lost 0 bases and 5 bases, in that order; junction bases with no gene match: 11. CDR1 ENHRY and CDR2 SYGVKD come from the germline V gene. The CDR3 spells CAISESRGQGMRETQYF. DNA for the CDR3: TGTGCCATCAGTGAGTCCAGGGGGCAGGGGATGAGGGAGACCCAGTACTTC.

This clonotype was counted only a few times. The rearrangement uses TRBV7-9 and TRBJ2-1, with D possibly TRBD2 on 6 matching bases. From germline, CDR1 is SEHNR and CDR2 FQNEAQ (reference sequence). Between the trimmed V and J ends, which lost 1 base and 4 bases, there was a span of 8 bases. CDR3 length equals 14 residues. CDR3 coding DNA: TGTGCCAGCAGCTTAGACGGAGGGTACAATGAGCAGTTCTTC. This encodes CASSLDGGYNEQFF.

As DNA, the CDR3 is TGCGCCAGCAGTCCGATCAGTCGAGCGGGATCACACAATGAGCAGTTCTTC. This sequence encodes CASSPISRAGSHNEQFF. The chain carries TRBV23-1 and TRBJ2-1; 7 bases map to TRBD2. TRBV23-1 is flagged as an ORF with uncertain function. The CDR3 extends over 17 amino acids. V gave up 4 bases and J gave up 5 bases; unmatched junction bases: 14.

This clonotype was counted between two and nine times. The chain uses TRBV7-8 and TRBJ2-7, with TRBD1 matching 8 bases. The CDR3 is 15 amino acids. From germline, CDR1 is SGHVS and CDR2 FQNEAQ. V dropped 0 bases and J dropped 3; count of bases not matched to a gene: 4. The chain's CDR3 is CASSLATGEGYEQYF. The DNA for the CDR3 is TGTGCCAGCAGCTTAGCGACAGGGGAAGGCTACGAGCAGTACTTC.

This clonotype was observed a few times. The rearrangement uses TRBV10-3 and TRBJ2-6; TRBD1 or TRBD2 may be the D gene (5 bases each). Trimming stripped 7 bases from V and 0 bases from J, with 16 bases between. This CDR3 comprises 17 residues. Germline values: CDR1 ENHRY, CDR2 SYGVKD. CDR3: CAITQGFGGSGANVLTF. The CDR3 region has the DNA TGTGCCATCACCCAGGGTTTTGGGGGCTCTGGGGCCAACGTCCTGACTTTC.

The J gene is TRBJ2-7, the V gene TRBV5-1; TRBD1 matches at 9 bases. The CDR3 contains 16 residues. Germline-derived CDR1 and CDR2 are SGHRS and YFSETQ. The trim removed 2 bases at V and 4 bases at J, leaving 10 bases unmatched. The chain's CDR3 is CASSLYGGQGLYEQYF. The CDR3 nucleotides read TGCGCCAGCAGCTTATATGGGGGACAGGGACTTTACGAGCAGTACTTC.

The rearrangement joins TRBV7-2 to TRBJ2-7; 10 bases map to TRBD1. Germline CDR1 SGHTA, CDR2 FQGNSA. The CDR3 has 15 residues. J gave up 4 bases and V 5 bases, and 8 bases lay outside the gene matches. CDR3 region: CASSTRGQGVYEQYF. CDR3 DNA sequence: TGTGCCAGCAGCACCCGTGGACAGGGGGTGTACGAGCAGTACTTC.

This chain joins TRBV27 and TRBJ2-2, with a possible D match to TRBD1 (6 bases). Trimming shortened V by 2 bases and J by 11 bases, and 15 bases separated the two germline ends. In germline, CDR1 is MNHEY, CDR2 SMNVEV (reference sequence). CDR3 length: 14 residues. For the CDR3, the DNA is TGTGCCAGCAGTTTAGCAGGGGATGACGGTGAGCTGTTTTTT. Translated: CASSLAGDDGELFF.

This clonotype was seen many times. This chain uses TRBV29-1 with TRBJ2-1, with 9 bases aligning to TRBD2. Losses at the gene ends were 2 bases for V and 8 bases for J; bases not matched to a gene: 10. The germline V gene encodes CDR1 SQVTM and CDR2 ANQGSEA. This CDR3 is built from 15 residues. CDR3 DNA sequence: TGCAGCGTTGAATACACTAGCGGGTTGAGGGATGAGCAGTTCTTC. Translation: CSVEYTSGLRDEQFF.

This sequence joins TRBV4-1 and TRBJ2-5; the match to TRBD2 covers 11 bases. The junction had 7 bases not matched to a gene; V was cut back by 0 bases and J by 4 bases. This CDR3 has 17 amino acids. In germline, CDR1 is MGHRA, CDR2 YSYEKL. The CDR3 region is CASSQDLLLAGAETQYF. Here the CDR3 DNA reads TGCGCCAGCAGCCAAGATTTGTTACTAGCGGGAGCAGAGACCCAGTACTTC.

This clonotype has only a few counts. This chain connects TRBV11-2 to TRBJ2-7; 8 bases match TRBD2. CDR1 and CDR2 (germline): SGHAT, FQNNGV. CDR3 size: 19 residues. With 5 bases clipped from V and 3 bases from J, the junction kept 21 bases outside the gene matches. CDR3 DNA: TGTGCCAGCAGCCGCGCCTCGGGTTCGCGGGGGGCTACCGGCTACGAGCAGTACTTC. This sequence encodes CASSRASGSRGATGYEQYF.

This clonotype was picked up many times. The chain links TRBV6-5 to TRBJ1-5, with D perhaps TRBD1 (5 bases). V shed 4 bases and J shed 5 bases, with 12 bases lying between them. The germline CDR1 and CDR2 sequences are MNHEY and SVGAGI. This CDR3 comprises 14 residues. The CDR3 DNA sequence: TGTGCCAGCAGTTCCGGGACTCCCGATCAGCCCCAGCATTTT. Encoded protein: CASSSGTPDQPQHF.

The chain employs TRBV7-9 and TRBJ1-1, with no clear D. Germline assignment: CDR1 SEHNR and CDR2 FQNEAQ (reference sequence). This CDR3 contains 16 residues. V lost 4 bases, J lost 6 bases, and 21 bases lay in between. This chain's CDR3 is CASSSQREGVGAEAFF. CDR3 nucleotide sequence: TGTGCCAGCAGCTCACAACGCGAGGGTGTCGGCGCTGAAGCTTTCTTT.